These 22 T cell receptor beta chains were all obtained from the same sample, sequenced in a study of blood T cells in healthy people across ages. Together with a sample-barcoded 5' primer, a J-beta primer mix was included in a second PCR lasting about 7 to 11 cycles. TCRdb itself ran the 5' RACE reads through MiXCR, one entry per CDR3 protein. The repertoire has around 1,800,000 distinct CDR3 sequences, about 39% of them found once; the top ten carry 23%. The sample was blood. The receptors derive from a human donor in good health.

This clonotype was recorded a few times. The chain carries TRBV10-3 and TRBJ2-1; D is undetermined. Looked up from germline, CDR1 is ENHRY and CDR2 is SYGVKD. The CDR3 contains 11 residues. V lost 8 bases and J 7 bases, leaving 9 bases between the germline ends. This CDR3 reads CAISERNEQFF. CDR3 sequence (DNA): TGTGCCATCTCCGAACGGAATGAGCAGTTCTTC.

This clonotype has more than one count but fewer than ten. V is TRBV12-3 or TRBV12-4 and J is TRBJ2-7; TRBD1 might be the D (5 bases). The CDR3 has 17 residues. Trimming left V 6 bases short and J 0 bases short, with 21 bases between. The DNA for the CDR3 is TGTGCCAGCAGACCACGCTTCAGGGTTCTGAGCTCCTACGAGCAGTACTTC. It translates to CASRPRFRVLSSYEQYF.

The chain combines TRBV29-1 with TRBJ2-4, with 9 bases fitting TRBD1. The closer fit of TRBJ2-7 to the DNA end suggests the J call may be wrong. Germline assignment: CDR1 SQVTM and CDR2 ANQGSEA. CDR3 size: 12 residues. The CDR3 nucleotides read TGCAGCGTCGTGGACAGGGGCCGCGAGCAGTACTTC. Its protein product is CSVVDRGREQYF.

Concerning this clonotype: A much larger clone sits a single nucleotide away, making a read error possible. The CDR3 DNA sequence: TGTACCAGCAGTTTCTCCGGACCGGGGGGCTACACCTTC. Protein sequence: CTSSFSGPGGYTF. The gene calls are TRBV12-3 or TRBV12-4 and TRBJ1-2; D unclear. CDR3 length: 13 residues.

This chain joins TRBV20-1 and TRBJ2-7, with D unresolved. The CDR3 is 13 residues long. V was shortened by 0 bases and J by 2 bases, with 8 bases between the two germline ends. Germline loops: CDR1 DFQATT, CDR2 SNEGSKA (reference sequence). DNA of the CDR3: TGCAGTGCTAGAGATCTTGGCGCCTACGAGCAGTACTTC. Residues: CSARDLGAYEQYF.

The CDR3 nucleotides read TGTGCCAGCAGCCACGCCACGCTACAGGGGGCTCCAAATCAGCCCCAGCATTTT. Its translation: CASSHATLQGAPNQPQHF. The chain employs TRBV3-1 and TRBJ1-5; 9 bases are a match to TRBD1. Germline V gene lookup returns CDR1 LGHDT and CDR2 YNNKEL (reference sequence). The CDR3 is 18 residues long. J was trimmed by 4 bases and V by 3 bases; bases with no gene match: 13.

This clonotype was observed a single time. V is TRBV3-1 and J is TRBJ1-4; no clear D. This CDR3 is built from 17 residues. CDR1 is LGHDT and CDR2 is YNNKEL in the germline V gene (reference sequence). Trimming removed 0 bases from V and 3 bases from J, with 14 bases in between. In nucleotides, the CDR3 is TGTGCCAGCAGCCAAGAGGGAGCATGGAGTGCTAATGAAAAACTGTTTTTT. Translated, it gives CASSQEGAWSANEKLFF. The whole variable domain, filled in from reference TRBV3-1 and TRBJ1-4, reads DTAVSQTPKYLVTQMGNDKSIKCEQNLGHDTMYWYKQDSKKFLKIMFSYNNKELIINETVPNRFSPKSPDKAHLNLHINSLELGDSAVYFCASSQEGAWSANEKLFFGSGTQLSVL.

This chain uses TRBV29-1 with TRBJ1-2; TRBD1 is a possible D gene (5 bases). The CDR3 runs to 14 residues. Germline V gene data show CDR1 as SQVTM and CDR2 as ANQGSEA. V was cut by 0 bases and J by 8 bases, with 16 bases left in between. DNA for the CDR3: TGCAGCGTTGAAGAGGAGAGGGGAATTCGCGGCTACACCTTC. Its translation: CSVEEERGIRGYTF.

This clonotype was picked up a small number of times. Because the CDR3's place on the DNA is in doubt, the DNA is left out and the CDR3 is given as listed by TCRdb. This chain joins TRBV6-1 and TRBJ2-1. The CDR3 has 13 amino acids, counting both end residues. Looked up from germline, CDR1 is MNHNS and CDR2 is SASEGT. CDR3 loop: CASTTPSGNEQFF.

The CDR3: CASSHPGQGDDQETQFF. CDR3 DNA sequence: TGCGCCAGCAGCCACCCCGGACAGGGAGACGACCAAGAGACCCAGTTCTTC. J is TRBJ2-5 and V is TRBV4-1; 8 bases are a match to TRBD1. TRBJ2-1 explains the end of the DNA better; the J call may be wrong. The germline V gene encodes CDR1 MGHRA and CDR2 YSYEKL. The CDR3 length is 17 residues.

The chain uses TRBV4-3 and TRBJ2-1, with 13 bases fitting TRBD2. CDR3 size: 17 residues. Germline loops: CDR1 LGHNA, CDR2 YSLEER. V lost 0 bases and J lost 9; bases outside the gene matches: 8. Here the CDR3 reads CASSQEELAGGPVEQFF. The CDR3 DNA reads TGCGCCAGCAGCCAAGAAGAACTAGCGGGGGGGCCGGTTGAGCAGTTCTTC.

The rearrangement joins TRBV27 to TRBJ1-6; weak D call: TRBD1 (6 bases). Germline CDR1 is MNHEY and CDR2 is SMNVEV (reference sequence). The CDR3 runs to 15 residues. Trimming removed 2 bases from V and 7 bases from J, with 12 bases in between. DNA of the CDR3: TGTGCCAGCAGTTTAGGACAGCCGGGGAATTCACCCCTCCACTTT. It specifies CASSLGQPGNSPLHF.

The chain carries TRBV6-6 and TRBJ2-3; 8 nucleotides align to TRBD2. From germline, CDR1 is MNHNY and CDR2 SVGAGI (reference sequence). The CDR3 loop spans 16 amino acids. Losses at the gene ends were 2 bases for V and 0 bases for J; bases not matched to a gene: 4. The CDR3, as DNA: TGTGCCAGCAGTTACGACGCGGGGGGTAGCACAGATACGCAGTATTTT. Translating gives CASSYDAGGSTDTQYF.

V and J are TRBV4-3 and TRBJ1-2; a weak D match, TRBD1 (6 bases). The germline gives CDR1 LGHNA, CDR2 YSLEER. V was clipped by 4 bases and J by 3 bases, with 12 bases between them. The CDR3 contains 14 residues. The CDR3 nucleotides read TGCGCCAGCAGCCCCGGCAAGGGGGACTATGGCTACACCTTC. This gives the protein CASSPGKGDYGYTF.

This sequence joins TRBV20-1 and TRBJ1-1; D ambiguous. The CDR3 extends over 13 amino acids. From germline, CDR1 is DFQATT and CDR2 SNEGSKA (reference sequence). V shed 5 bases and J shed 0 bases, with 10 bases lying between them. The CDR3 DNA sequence: TGCAGTGCTTTGAGCCCGGTGAACACTGAAGCTTTCTTT. It translates to CSALSPVNTEAFF.

The V call is TRBV7-2, the J call TRBJ2-7; TRBD2 agrees at 12 bases. The CDR3 runs to 15 residues. Germline trimming cut 5 bases from V and 3 bases from J; bases unmatched to any gene: 5. CDR1 and CDR2 (germline): SGHTA, FQGNSA. The CDR3 protein is CASSPLLAGGYEQYF. Written as DNA, the CDR3 is TGTGCCAGCAGCCCCCTACTAGCGGGGGGCTACGAGCAGTACTTC. The full variable domain, rest sourced from reference TRBV7-2 and TRBJ2-7, is GAGVSQSPSNKVTEKGKDVELRCDPISGHTALYWYRQSLGQGLEFLIYFQGNSAPDKSGLPSDRFSAERTGGSVSTLTIQRTQQEDSAVYLCASSPLLAGGYEQYFGPGTRLTVT.

The chain combines TRBV9 with TRBJ2-5; TRBD2 matches at 8 bases. CDR1 SGDLS and CDR2 YYNGEE come from the germline V gene. V dropped 3 bases and J dropped 5; count of bases not matched to a gene: 9. The CDR3 is 15 amino acids. This chain's CDR3 is CASSEAGTSGETQYF. The CDR3 region has the DNA TGTGCCAGCAGCGAAGCCGGGACTAGTGGCGAGACCCAGTACTTC. Together with reference TRBV9 and TRBJ2-5, the CDR3 gives the full variable domain: DSGVTQTPKHLITATGQRVTLRCSPRSGDLSVYWYQQSLDQGLQFLIQYYNGEERAKGNILERFSAQQFPDLHSELNLSSLELGDSALYFCASSEAGTSGETQYFGPGTRLLVL.

The J gene is TRBJ1-4, the V gene TRBV25-1; D is undetermined. Germline lookup yields CDR1 MGHDK and CDR2 SYGVNS. Trimming stripped 3 bases from V and 0 bases from J, with 8 bases between. This CDR3 is built from 15 residues. The CDR3 sequence is CASSDPRATNEKLFF. The CDR3 bases are TGTGCCAGCAGTGACCCTAGGGCAACTAATGAAAAACTGTTTTTT.

Only a few counts were recorded for this clonotype. The V and J genes are TRBV28 and TRBJ2-3, with D unclear. Per the germline V gene, CDR1 is MDHEN and CDR2 is SYDVKM. The CDR3 covers 16 residues. The ends were cut back, 4 bases at V and 4 bases at J, with 18 bases in the middle. The CDR3 coding sequence is TGTGCCAGCAGTTCATTGTTTGGAGATGCGGCAGATACGCAGTATTTT. This translates into CASSSLFGDAADTQYF.

This clonotype has only a few counts. CDR3 sequence (DNA): TGTGCCAGCAGCGTAAGGCTAGCGAACAATGAGCAGTTCTTC. Residues: CASSVRLANNEQFF. This chain connects TRBV9 to TRBJ2-1, with D perhaps matching TRBD2 (6 bases). The CDR3 has 14 residues. The germline V gene has CDR1 SGDLS and CDR2 YYNGEE. Trimming left V 1 base short and J 5 bases short, with 10 bases between.

A word on this clonotype: As the CDR3 is not closed by the conserved phenylalanine or tryptophan, this likely results from a read error. The rearrangement joins TRBV4-2 to TRBJ1-6; D gene ambiguous. This CDR3 has 16 residues. Germline CDR1 LGHNA, CDR2 YNFKEQ. Trimming pared 0 bases from V and 0 bases from J, leaving 6 bases between. The CDR3: CASSQEGSSYNSPLHS. For the CDR3, the DNA is TGTGCCAGCAGCCAAGAAGGGTCCTCCTATAATTCACCCCTCCACTCT.

This clonotype was detected only a few times. The chain combines TRBV2 with TRBJ1-4, with 7 bases lining up with TRBD1. J was trimmed by 2 bases and V by 3 bases; bases with no gene match: 0. The CDR3 runs to 14 residues. CDR1 SNHLY and CDR2 FYNNEI come from the germline V gene. The chain's CDR3 is CASSDRGTNEKLFF. CDR3 bases: TGTGCCAGCAGTGACAGGGGGACTAATGAAAAACTGTTTTTT.